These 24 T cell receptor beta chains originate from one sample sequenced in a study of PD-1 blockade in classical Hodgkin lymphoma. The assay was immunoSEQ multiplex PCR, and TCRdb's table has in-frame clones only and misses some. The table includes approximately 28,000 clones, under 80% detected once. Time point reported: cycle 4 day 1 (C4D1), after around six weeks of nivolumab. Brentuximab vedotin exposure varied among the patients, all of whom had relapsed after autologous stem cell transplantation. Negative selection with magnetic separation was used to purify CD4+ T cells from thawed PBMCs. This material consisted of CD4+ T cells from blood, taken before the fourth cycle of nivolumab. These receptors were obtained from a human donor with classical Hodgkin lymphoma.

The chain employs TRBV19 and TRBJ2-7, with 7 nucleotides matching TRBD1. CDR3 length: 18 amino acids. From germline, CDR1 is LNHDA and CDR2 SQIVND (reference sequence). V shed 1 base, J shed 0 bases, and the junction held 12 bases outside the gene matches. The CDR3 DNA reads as TGTGCCAGTAGTATAGCAGCAGGGGGTAGACCTTTCTCCTACGAGCAGTACTTC. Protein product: CASSIAAGGRPFSYEQYF.

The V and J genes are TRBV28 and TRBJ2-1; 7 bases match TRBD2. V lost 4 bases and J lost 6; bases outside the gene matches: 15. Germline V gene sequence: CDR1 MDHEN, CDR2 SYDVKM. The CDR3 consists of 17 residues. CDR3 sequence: CASSSPLGGRGFNEQFF. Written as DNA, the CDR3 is TGTGCCAGCAGTTCACCGTTGGGCGGGAGAGGTTTCAATGAGCAGTTCTTC.

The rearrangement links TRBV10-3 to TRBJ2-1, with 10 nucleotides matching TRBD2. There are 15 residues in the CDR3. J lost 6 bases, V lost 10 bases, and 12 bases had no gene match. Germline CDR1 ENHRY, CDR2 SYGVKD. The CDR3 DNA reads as TGTGCCACCACTCCTACTAGCGGGATACGCAATGAGCAGTTCTTC. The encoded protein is CATTPTSGIRNEQFF.

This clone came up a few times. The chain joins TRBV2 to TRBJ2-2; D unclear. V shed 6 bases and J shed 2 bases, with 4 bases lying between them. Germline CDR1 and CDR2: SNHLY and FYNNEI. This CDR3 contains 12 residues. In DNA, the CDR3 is TGTGCCAGCAGAGGTAACACCGGGGAGCTGTTTTTT. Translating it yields CASRGNTGELFF.

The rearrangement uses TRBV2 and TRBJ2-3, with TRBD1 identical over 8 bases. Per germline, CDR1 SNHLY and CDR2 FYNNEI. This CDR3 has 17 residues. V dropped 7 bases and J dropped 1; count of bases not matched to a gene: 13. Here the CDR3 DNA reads TGTGCCAGCATACCGCCCCCAGGGGGCGAGGGCACAGATACGCAGTATTTT. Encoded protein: CASIPPPGGEGTDTQYF. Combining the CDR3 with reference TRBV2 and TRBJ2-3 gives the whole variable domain EPEVTQTPSHQVTQMGQEVILRCVPISNHLYFYWYRQILGQKVEFLVSFYNNEISEKSEIFDDQFSVERPDGSNFTLKIRSTKLEDSAMYFCASIPPPGGEGTDTQYFGPGTRLTVL.

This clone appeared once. CDR3 DNA: TGCGCCAGCAGCTTCCGACAGGGGGACTCCTACGAGCAGTACTTC. Translation gives CASSFRQGDSYEQYF. This sequence joins TRBV5-1 and TRBJ2-7; 9 bases are a match to TRBD1. The ends lost 2 bases at V and 0 bases at J; junction bases unmatched: 3. The CDR3 is 15 residues long. Germline loops: CDR1 SGHRS, CDR2 YFSETQ. Together with reference TRBV5-1 and TRBJ2-7, the CDR3 gives the full variable domain: KAGVTQTPRYLIKTRGQQVTLSCSPISGHRSVSWYQQTPGQGLQFLFEYFSETQRNKGNFPGRFSGRQFSNSRSEMNVSTLELGDSALYLCASSFRQGDSYEQYFGPGTRLTVT.

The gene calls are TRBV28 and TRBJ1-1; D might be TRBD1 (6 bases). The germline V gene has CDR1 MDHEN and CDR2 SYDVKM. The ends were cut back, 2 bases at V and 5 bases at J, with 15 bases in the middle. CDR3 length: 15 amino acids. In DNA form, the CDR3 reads TGTGCCAGCAGTTTAACCTCAGGGGATCGAACTGAAGCTTTCTTT. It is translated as CASSLTSGDRTEAFF.

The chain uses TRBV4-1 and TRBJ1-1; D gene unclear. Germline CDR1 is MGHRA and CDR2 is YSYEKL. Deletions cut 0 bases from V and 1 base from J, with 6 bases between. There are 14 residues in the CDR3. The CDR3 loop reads CASSQERSNTEAFF. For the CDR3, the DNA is TGCGCCAGCAGCCAAGAACGGTCGAACACTGAAGCTTTCTTT.

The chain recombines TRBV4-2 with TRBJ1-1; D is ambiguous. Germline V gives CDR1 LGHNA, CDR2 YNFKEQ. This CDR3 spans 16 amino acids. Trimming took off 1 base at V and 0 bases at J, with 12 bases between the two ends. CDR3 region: CASSQGRNTMNTEAFF. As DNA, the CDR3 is TGTGCCAGCAGCCAAGGGAGGAACACCATGAACACTGAAGCTTTCTTT.

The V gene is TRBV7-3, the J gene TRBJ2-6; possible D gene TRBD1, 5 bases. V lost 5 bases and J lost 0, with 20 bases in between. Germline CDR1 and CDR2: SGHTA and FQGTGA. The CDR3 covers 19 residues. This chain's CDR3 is CASSPLGFTGPSGANVLTF. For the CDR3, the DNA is TGTGCCAGCAGCCCTCTAGGTTTTACAGGTCCCTCTGGGGCCAACGTCCTGACTTTC.

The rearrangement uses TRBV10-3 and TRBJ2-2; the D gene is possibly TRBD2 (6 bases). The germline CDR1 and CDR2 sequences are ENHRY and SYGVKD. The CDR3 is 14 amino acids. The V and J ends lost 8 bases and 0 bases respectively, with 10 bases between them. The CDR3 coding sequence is TGTGCCATCGGCGGGGCCTCGAACACCGGGGAGCTGTTTTTT. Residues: CAIGGASNTGELFF.

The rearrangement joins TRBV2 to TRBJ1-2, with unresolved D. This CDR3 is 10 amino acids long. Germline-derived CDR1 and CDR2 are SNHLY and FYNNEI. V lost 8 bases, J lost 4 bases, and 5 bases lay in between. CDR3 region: CASSSYGYTF. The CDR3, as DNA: TGTGCCAGCTCAAGCTATGGCTACACCTTC.

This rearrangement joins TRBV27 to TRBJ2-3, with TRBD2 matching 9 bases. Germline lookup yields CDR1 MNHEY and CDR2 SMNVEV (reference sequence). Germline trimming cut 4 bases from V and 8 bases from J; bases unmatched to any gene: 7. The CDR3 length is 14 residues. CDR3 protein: CASSSWTSAVTQYF. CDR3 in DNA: TGTGCCAGCAGTTCTTGGACTAGCGCTGTTACGCAGTATTTT.

DNA for the CDR3: TGTGCCAGCAGTTACTCTGCAGGGTCTGCCTATGGCTACACCTTC. Encoded protein: CASSYSAGSAYGYTF. The chain links TRBV6-5 to TRBJ1-2; D is possibly TRBD1 (5 bases). This CDR3 spans 15 amino acids. Germline V gene lookup returns CDR1 MNHEY and CDR2 SVGAGI. V dropped 0 bases and J dropped 4 bases, with 12 bases sitting between them.

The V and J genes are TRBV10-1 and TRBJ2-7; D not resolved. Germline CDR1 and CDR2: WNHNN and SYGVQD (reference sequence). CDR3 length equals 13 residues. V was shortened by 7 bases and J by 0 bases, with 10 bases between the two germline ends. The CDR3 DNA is TGCGCCAGCAACGGCCTCGCCTCCTACGAGCAGTACTTC. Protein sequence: CASNGLASYEQYF.

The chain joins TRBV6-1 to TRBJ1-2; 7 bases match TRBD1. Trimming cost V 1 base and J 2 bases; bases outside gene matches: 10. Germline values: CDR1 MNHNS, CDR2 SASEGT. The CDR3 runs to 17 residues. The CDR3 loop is CASSEGRPGQRNYGYTF. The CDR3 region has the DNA TGTGCCAGCAGTGAAGGGAGACCGGGACAGAGGAACTATGGCTACACCTTC.

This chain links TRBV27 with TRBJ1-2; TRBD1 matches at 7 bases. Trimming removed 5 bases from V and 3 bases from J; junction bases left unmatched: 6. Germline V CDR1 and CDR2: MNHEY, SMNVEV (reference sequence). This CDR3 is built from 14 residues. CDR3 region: CASSPGQSYYGYTF. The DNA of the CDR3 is TGTGCCAGCAGTCCGGGACAGTCTTACTATGGCTACACCTTC.

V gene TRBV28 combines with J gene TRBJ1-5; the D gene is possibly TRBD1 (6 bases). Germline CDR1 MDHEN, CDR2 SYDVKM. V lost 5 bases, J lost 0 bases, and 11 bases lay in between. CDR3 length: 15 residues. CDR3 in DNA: TGTGCCAGCAGTCCCGGGGGGCCTAGCAATCAGCCCCAGCATTTT. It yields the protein CASSPGGPSNQPQHF.

The CDR3 nucleotides are TGTGCCAGCAGTAGGTTCGTTAGCACAGATACGCAGTATTTT. It encodes CASSRFVSTDTQYF. J is TRBJ2-3 and V is TRBV28; D remains unclear. In germline, CDR1 is MDHEN, CDR2 SYDVKM. V was cut by 5 bases and J by 0 bases, with 9 bases left in between. The CDR3 spans 14 residues.

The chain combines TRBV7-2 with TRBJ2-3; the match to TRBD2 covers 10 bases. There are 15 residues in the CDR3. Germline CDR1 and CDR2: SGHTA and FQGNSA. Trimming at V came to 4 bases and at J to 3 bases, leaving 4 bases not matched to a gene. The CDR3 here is CASSYASGGTDTQYF. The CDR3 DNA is TGTGCCAGCAGCTACGCTAGCGGGGGTACAGATACGCAGTATTTT.

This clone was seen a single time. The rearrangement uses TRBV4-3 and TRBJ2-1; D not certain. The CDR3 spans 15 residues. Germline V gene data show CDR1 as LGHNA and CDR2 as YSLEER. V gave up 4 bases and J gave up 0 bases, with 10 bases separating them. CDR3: CASSLIWSSYNEQFF. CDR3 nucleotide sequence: TGCGCCAGCAGCCTTATTTGGAGCTCCTACAATGAGCAGTTCTTC.

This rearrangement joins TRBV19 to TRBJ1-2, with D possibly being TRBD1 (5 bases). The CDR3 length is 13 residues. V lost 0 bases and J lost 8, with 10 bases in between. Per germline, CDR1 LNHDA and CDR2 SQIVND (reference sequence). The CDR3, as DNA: TGTGCCAGTAGTATAGATCCAGGGATCGGCTACACCTTC. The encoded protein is CASSIDPGIGYTF. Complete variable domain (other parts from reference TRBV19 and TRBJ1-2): DGGITQSPKYLFRKEGQNVTLSCEQNLNHDAMYWYRQDPGQGLRLIYYSQIVNDFQKGDIAEGYSVSREKKESFPLTVTSAQKNPTAFYLCASSIDPGIGYTFGSGTRLTVV.

The CDR3 DNA reads TGTGCCAGCACCCACAGGGTCGGAGAAGCTTTCTTT. It yields the protein CASTHRVGEAFF. V and J are TRBV6-6 and TRBJ1-1; D is perhaps TRBD1 (6 bases). The germline V gene encodes CDR1 MNHNY and CDR2 SVGAGI (reference sequence). The V end lost 7 bases, the J end lost 8 bases, and 14 bases lay between the germline ends. There are 12 residues in the CDR3.

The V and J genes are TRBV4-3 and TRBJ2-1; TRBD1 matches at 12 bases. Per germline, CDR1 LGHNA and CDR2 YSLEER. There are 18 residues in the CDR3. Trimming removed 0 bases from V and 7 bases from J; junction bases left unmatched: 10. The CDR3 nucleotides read TGCGCCAGCAGCCAAGATGGGGCCGGGACAGGGGGCTGGAATGAGCAGTTCTTC. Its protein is CASSQDGAGTGGWNEQFF.